The present entry profiles one TCR beta chain with its context. Antigen specificity is unknown. Germline lookup yields CDR1 SGHDT and CDR2 YYEEEE. The CDR3 is 15 residues long. V was shortened by 4 bases and J by 4 bases, with 18 bases between the two germline ends. The data originate from a study of cytomegalovirus exposure and HLA in healthy donors. Study at large: Assignment to the Caucasian-associated ancestry cluster applied to around four fifths of the approximately 360 genotyped donors. Points from the study as a whole: CMV antigen specificity of three CMV-associated chains was confirmed in vitro. Reportedly, TCR beta sequences accurately predicted HLA-A and HLA-B alleles in most subjects.

PCR amplification relied on 60 Vbeta primers (plus 13 Jbeta primers). Clones were sequenced by immunoSEQ multiplex PCR, and TCRdb holds only the in-frame ones, with some missing. Of under 100,000 clones listed, about 80% are singletons. Sequenced input: PBMCs. V and J are TRBV5-6 and TRBJ2-7; no clear D. The source of this sequence is a man aged 25 to 40 in good health and CMV-seronegative. In DNA, the CDR3 is TGTGCCAGCAGCGCGGCCAGAAAAGCCCGTTACGAGCAGTACTTC. The encoded protein is CASSAARKARYEQYF.